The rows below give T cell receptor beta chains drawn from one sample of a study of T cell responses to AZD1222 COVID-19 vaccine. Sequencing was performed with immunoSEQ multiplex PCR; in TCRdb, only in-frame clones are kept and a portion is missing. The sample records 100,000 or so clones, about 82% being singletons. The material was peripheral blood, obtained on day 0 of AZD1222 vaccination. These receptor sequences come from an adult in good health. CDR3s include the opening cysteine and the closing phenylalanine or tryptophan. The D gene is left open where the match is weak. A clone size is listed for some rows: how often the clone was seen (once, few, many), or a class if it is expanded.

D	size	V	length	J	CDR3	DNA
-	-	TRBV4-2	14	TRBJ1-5	CASSLTGLNQPQHF	TGTGCCAGCAGCCTCACAGGGCTCAATCAGCCCCAGCATTTT
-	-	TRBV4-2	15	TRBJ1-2	CASSQGGGLNYGYTF	TGTGCCAGCAGCCAAGGCGGAGGGCTGAACTATGGCTACACCTTC
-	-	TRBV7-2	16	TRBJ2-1	CASSSYTSSSYNEQFF	TGTGCCAGCAGCTCCTATACATCGAGCTCCTACAATGAGCAGTTCTTC
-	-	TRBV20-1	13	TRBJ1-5	CSASWRGYQPQHF	TGCAGTGCTAGTTGGAGGGGATACCAGCCCCAGCATTTT
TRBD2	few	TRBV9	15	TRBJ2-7	CASSVGTSGSYEQYF	TGTGCCAGCAGCGTGGGGACTAGCGGGAGCTACGAGCAGTACTTC
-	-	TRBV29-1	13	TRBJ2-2	CSADRGNTGELFF	TGCAGCGCCGATCGGGGGAACACCGGGGAGCTGTTTTTT
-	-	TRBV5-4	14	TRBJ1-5	CASSLGARGQPQHF	TGTGCCAGCAGCTTGGGGGCCCGGGGCCAGCCCCAGCATTTT
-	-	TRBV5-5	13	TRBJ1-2	CASSPPGDYGYTF	TGTGCCAGCAGCCCTCCGGGCGATTATGGCTACACCTTC
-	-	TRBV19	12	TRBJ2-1	CASSLLGYEQFF	TGTGCCAGTAGCCTCTTAGGATATGAGCAGTTCTTC
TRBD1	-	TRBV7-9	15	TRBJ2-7	CASSNDRGPTYEQYF	TGTGCCAGCAGCAACGACAGGGGCCCTACCTACGAGCAGTACTTC
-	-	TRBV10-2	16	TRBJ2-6	CASSDGRSSGANVLTF	TGCGCCAGCAGTGATGGCAGGAGCTCTGGGGCCAACGTCCTGACTTTC
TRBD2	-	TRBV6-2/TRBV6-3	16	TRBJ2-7	CASSYSGTTRTYEQYF	TGTGCCAGCAGTTACTCGGGGACTACAAGAACCTACGAGCAGTACTTC
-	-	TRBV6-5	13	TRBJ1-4	CASSAGAREKLFF	TGTGCCAGCAGCGCAGGGGCAAGGGAAAAACTGTTTTTT
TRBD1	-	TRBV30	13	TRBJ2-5	CAWSWTGQETQYF	TGTGCCTGGAGTTGGACAGGCCAAGAGACCCAGTACTTC
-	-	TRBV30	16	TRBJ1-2	CAWSRGVGDSVYGYTF	TGTGCCTGGAGCCGAGGAGTGGGGGACTCCGTCTATGGCTACACCTTC
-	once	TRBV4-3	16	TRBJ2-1	CASSQAGGDFINEQFF	TGCGCCAGCAGCCAAGCTGGGGGAGACTTTATTAATGAGCAGTTCTTC